Reported below is one TCR beta chain. Its specific antigen is unknown. No base quality information exists; no much larger clone differs at one position. The sample belongs to a study of CD8+ T cells in alopecia areata (dated by TCRdb to about 2018). Regarding the research as a whole: The treated patients, all with moderate-to-severe alopecia areata, were enrolled in an open-label pilot trial of oral tofacitinib given at 5 to 10 mg twice daily. Tofacitinib was given for 6 to 18 months, followed by 6 months of follow-up off drug to assess delayed response and recurrence. The SALT score, which quantifies the percentage of affected scalp surface area, was used to measure disease severity in treated patients. In both human patients and the C3H/HeJ mouse model, the study applied high-throughput TCRbeta sequencing to look at T cell clonal expansion in alopecia areata. On the human side, TCRbeta sequencing was run on scalp tissue and on sorted CD4+ and CD8+ peripheral blood T cells from healthy controls and from alopecia areata patients with either patchy or totalis/universalis disease. Biopsies were taken from tofacitinib-treated patients at baseline and again at 4 and 24 weeks into treatment, and several of those patients also had a later scalp biopsy. Scalp clonality was compared across normal scalp (n=4), patchy alopecia areata scalp (n=8), and alopecia totalis/universalis scalp (n=8). The RNA source kit depended on sample type: the PAXgene miRNA kit for fixed scalp, the miRNeasy kit for PBMCs, and the RNeasy kit for mouse skin. TCRbeta CDR3 regions were amplified by immunoSEQ multiplex PCR using 35 Vbeta forward and 13 Jbeta reverse primers.

The time point label on this specimen signifies: 24 weeks on oral tofacitinib. The treatment or condition label here, explained by the study, means: oral pan-JAK inhibitor, 5-10 mg twice daily. Peripheral blood and lesional scalp punch biopsies were obtained from patients with alopecia areata. PBMCs were separated by density centrifugation and stained for CD3, CD4 and CD8, after which CD4+ and CD8+ T cells were sorted on a FACSAria. Compared with germline, V lacks 3 bases and J lacks 2 bases; bases without a gene match: 10. Spanning cysteine to phenylalanine, the CDR3 consists of 17 amino acids. Only the CDR3 region is kept as DNA, spanning 51 bases read in frame from base 1. CDR1 and CDR2 are drawn from the germline V gene: SGDLS, YYNGEE. Here is what the overall study found, with its caveats: Many expanded lesional clones persisted in scalp and blood during tofacitinib treatment, which may partly explain relapse after stopping treatment. Resident alphabeta T cells in normal human skin are also sequenced, complicating scalp TCR repertoire analysis, unlike mouse skin dominated by gammadelta T cells. Because the treated cohort was small and had only one nonresponder, larger studies are needed to examine links between baseline CD8+ expansion and response. Compared with normal scalp, lesional scalp had higher clonality and more expanded CD8+ clones, particularly in alopecia totalis/universalis, a pattern that suggests antigenic drive. Shared TCR sequences between patients were less evident than in mice, which may be partly attributable to HLA diversity in the patient population. With tofacitinib, both scalp clonality and the number of expanded CD8+ clones among the top 100 scalp clones went down significantly.

To prepare the library, the immunoSEQ multiplex PCR assay was applied. RNA was extracted from all samples and reverse transcribed into cDNA, which served as template for TCR sequencing. SuperScript III was used to make first-strand cDNA, primed with a 2:1 mix of oligo-dT and random hexamers. A synthetic immune receptor repertoire was used to measure amplification bias, and any remaining bias was corrected computationally. The authors processed their data as follows. After raw reads were preprocessed to remove errors, the CDR3 was defined following IMGT conventions as running from the conserved cysteine to phenylalanine. Clonality was calculated as 1 minus Shannon entropy normalized by log2 of the number of productive unique TCRs. Whether each scalp clone was CD4 or CD8 was inferred by checking scalp TCRbeta sequences against the CD4 and CD8 repertoires from sorted blood. Sourced from immuneACCESS, this table was stored by TCRdb with only in-frame sequences that have V and J called. A share of the clones is absent; for the studies checked, an unresolved V gene accounts for under half, and the remainder has no known explanation. V, J and clone size are taken as reported in that table, and D and trimming were inferred from the DNA itself. The sample table records 150,000 to 200,000 clones; roughly 61% of these occur just once. The ten largest clones take up 10% to 15% of the sample.

The sequence is built from TRBV9 and TRBJ2-3; 9 junctional bases match TRBD2. This sequence originates from a human donor with alopecia areata. Sequencing used CD8+ T cells sorted from blood, obtained at week 24, from a patient treated with tofacitinib. DNA sequence: TGTGCCAGCAGCGCATACAGCCAGCGGGGGGTCACAGATACGCAGTATTTT. Protein translation: CASSAYSQRGVTDTQYF. This CDR3, with the reference TRBV9 and TRBJ2-3 proteins standing in past its ends, gives the full variable domain DSGVTQTPKHLITATGQRVTLRCSPRSGDLSVYWYQQSLDQGLQFLIQYYNGEERAKGNILERFSAQQFPDLHSELNLSSLELGDSALYFCASSAYSQRGVTDTQYFGPGTRLTVL.